Presented here are 18 T cell receptor beta chains from one specimen sequenced in a study of cytomegalovirus exposure and HLA in healthy donors. The PCR had 60 Vbeta and 13 Jbeta primers. The assay was immunoSEQ multiplex PCR, and TCRdb's table has in-frame clones only and misses some. Here the sample spans around 70,000 clones, roughly 70% being singletons. Input material: PBMCs. These receptors were collected from a man aged 60-69 years in good health and CMV-seropositive.

V usage is TRBV12-5 and J usage is TRBJ1-1; D gene unclear. CDR1 is LGHNT, CDR2 FRNRAP, per germline. The CDR3 totals 12 residues. Trimming stripped 3 bases from V and 7 bases from J, with 9 bases between. CDR3 DNA sequence: TGTGCTAGTGGTTTCGGGGTTGTTGAAGCTTTCTTT. It yields the protein CASGFGVVEAFF.

Only a few counts were recorded for this clone. The CDR3 DNA reads TGTGCCAGTAGTATCTTACTAGCGGGAGAGCAGTACTTC. Residues: CASSILLAGEQYF. The chain recombines TRBV19 with TRBJ2-7; 10 nucleotides match TRBD2. Per the germline V gene, CDR1 is LNHDA and CDR2 is SQIVND (reference sequence). CDR3 size: 13 residues. V was clipped by 3 bases and J by 7 bases; unmatched bases: 3.

This chain connects TRBV14 to TRBJ2-3; possibly TRBD2 for D (6 bases). Per germline, CDR1 SGHDN and CDR2 FVKESK. The CDR3 length is 14 residues. V lost 0 bases and J lost 5, with 9 bases in between. Here the CDR3 DNA reads TGTGCCAGCAGCCAAGATGCGGGGAAAGATACGCAGTATTTT. The encoded protein is CASSQDAGKDTQYF. Full variable domain (outside the CDR3, taken from reference TRBV14 and TRBJ2-3): EAGVTQFPSHSVIEKGQTVTLRCDPISGHDNLYWYRRVMGKEIKFLLHFVKESKQDESGMPNNRFLAERTGGTYSTLKVQPAELEDSGVYFCASSQDAGKDTQYFGPGTRLTVL.

CDR3 in DNA: TGTGCCAGCAGTGAACGAGTAGCGGGAGGGTACGAGCAGTACTTC. Amino acids: CASSERVAGGYEQYF. The rearrangement links TRBV6-1 to TRBJ2-7, with 11 bases fitting TRBD2. Germline CDR1 and CDR2: MNHNS and SASEGT. With V trimmed by 2 bases and J by 4 bases, 4 bases remained unmatched. The CDR3 covers 15 residues.

V is TRBV5-1 and J is TRBJ1-4, with no clear D. The CDR3 covers 12 residues. Trimming stripped 7 bases from V and 2 bases from J, with 6 bases between. CDR1 SGHRS and CDR2 YFSETQ come from the germline V gene. CDR3 bases: TGCGCCAGCCACAGTACTAATGAAAAACTGTTTTTT. It yields the protein CASHSTNEKLFF.

The gene calls are TRBV5-6 and TRBJ1-5; D not certain. V lost 4 bases to trimming and J lost 4 bases, with 6 bases between them. The CDR3 is made up of 12 amino acids. Germline V gene data show CDR1 as SGHDT and CDR2 as YYEEEE. The CDR3 is CASSTGNQPQHF. The CDR3 DNA follows: TGTGCCAGCAGCACGGGAAATCAGCCCCAGCATTTT.

The chain uses TRBV6-6 and TRBJ2-2, with TRBD2 matching 11 bases. Germline assignment: CDR1 MNHNY and CDR2 SVGAGI (reference sequence). CDR3 size: 15 residues. Trimming removed 6 bases from V and 4 bases from J; junction bases left unmatched: 4. The CDR3 is CASSQLAGATGELFF. As DNA, the CDR3 is TGTGCCAGCAGCCAACTAGCGGGAGCCACCGGGGAGCTGTTTTTT.

The chain uses TRBV29-1 and TRBJ2-7; 9 bases align to TRBD1. CDR1 is SQVTM and CDR2 is ANQGSEA in the germline V gene. V trimming: 0 bases; J trimming: 1 base; junction bases outside the gene matches: 10. The CDR3 runs to 17 residues. The CDR3 reads CSVEEGDGTGKSYEQYF. The CDR3 nucleotides read TGCAGCGTTGAAGAAGGGGACGGGACAGGGAAATCCTACGAGCAGTACTTC.

CDR3 DNA: TGTGCCTCAGGTCGGGGGTATTCTGAGCCAGATACGCAGTATTTT. Residues: CASGRGYSEPDTQYF. The chain couples TRBV19 to TRBJ2-3; D is perhaps TRBD2 (6 bases). This CDR3 is 15 amino acids long. The V end lost 11 bases, the J end lost 4 bases, and 22 bases lay between the germline ends. Germline values: CDR1 LNHDA, CDR2 SQIVND (reference sequence).

The J gene is TRBJ2-3, the V gene TRBV29-1; 7 bases align to TRBD2. V was clipped by 1 base and J by 3 bases; unmatched bases: 4. The CDR3 consists of 14 residues. In germline, CDR1 is SQVTM, CDR2 ANQGSEA. As DNA, the CDR3 is TGCAGCGTTGAAGGGCTAGCGGAGACAGATACGCAGTATTTT. Translating gives CSVEGLAETDTQYF.

CDR3 sequence (DNA): TGTGCCAGCACGGGTCTCGACGGGTCCTACGAGCAGTACTTC. This encodes CASTGLDGSYEQYF. The V call is TRBV27, the J call TRBJ2-7; D not certain. Per the germline V gene, CDR1 is MNHEY and CDR2 is SMNVEV (reference sequence). V was shortened by 7 bases and J by 1 base, with 14 bases between the two germline ends. This CDR3 region has 14 residues.

V gene TRBV27 combines with J gene TRBJ1-1, with D perhaps TRBD1 (6 bases). The CDR3 length is 14 residues. Germline CDR1 is MNHEY and CDR2 is SMNVEV (reference sequence). V was trimmed by 5 bases and J by 5 bases, leaving 15 bases between them. CDR3: CASSRGGAMTEAFF. In DNA, the CDR3 is TGTGCCAGCAGTCGGGGGGGCGCGATGACTGAAGCTTTCTTT.

The chain recombines TRBV12-2 with TRBJ1-1; the table's D call TRBD1 went unverified against the DNA. TRBV12-2 is flagged as a pseudogene. The CDR3 extends over 17 amino acids. CDR3 region: CASRLTGTGGRNTEAFF. CDR3 sequence (DNA): TGTGCAAGTCGCTTAACCGGGACAGGGGGCAGGAACACTGAAGCTTTCTTT.

This chain uses TRBV6-5 with TRBJ2-7; no reliable D call. V lost 2 bases and J lost 3, with 5 bases in between. This CDR3 is built from 12 residues. The V gene's germline CDR1 is MNHEY and CDR2 SVGAGI. This CDR3 is CASSYLFYEQYF. The CDR3 DNA reads TGTGCCAGCAGTTACCTCTTCTACGAGCAGTACTTC.

The chain combines TRBV9 with TRBJ2-3, with TRBD2 identical over 8 bases. J lost 4 bases, V lost 4 bases, and 8 bases had no gene match. CDR1 is SGDLS and CDR2 is YYNGEE in the germline V gene. This CDR3 is built from 15 residues. CDR3 sequence: CASSRRGVEADTQYF. CDR3 bases: TGTGCCAGCAGCCGGCGGGGGGTTGAGGCAGATACGCAGTATTTT. Complete variable domain (other parts from reference TRBV9 and TRBJ2-3): DSGVTQTPKHLITATGQRVTLRCSPRSGDLSVYWYQQSLDQGLQFLIQYYNGEERAKGNILERFSAQQFPDLHSELNLSSLELGDSALYFCASSRRGVEADTQYFGPGTRLTVL.

The gene calls are TRBV7-9 and TRBJ2-3, with 10 positions matching TRBD2. Germline V gives CDR1 SEHNR, CDR2 FQNEAQ (reference sequence). With V trimmed by 5 bases and J by 0 bases, 5 bases remained unmatched. CDR3 length: 16 residues. The CDR3 region has the DNA TGTGCCAGCAGCGGCGGACTAGCGGCTAGCACAGATACGCAGTATTTT. It yields the protein CASSGGLAASTDTQYF.

The genes are TRBV19 and TRBJ1-4; D ambiguous. This CDR3 contains 14 residues. The V end lost 3 bases, the J end lost 5 bases, and 10 bases lay between the germline ends. Germline CDR1 is LNHDA and CDR2 is SQIVND (reference sequence). The CDR3 bases are TGTGCCAGTAGTATTCGGGGTGGAAATGAAAAACTGTTTTTT. As protein: CASSIRGGNEKLFF.

CDR3 in amino acids: CASSSRTGQGYGYTF. The CDR3, as DNA: TGTGCCAGCAGCTCTCGGACAGGGCAGGGCTATGGCTACACCTTC. The V call is TRBV7-9, the J call TRBJ1-2; 8 nucleotides align to TRBD1. The CDR3 consists of 15 residues. Germline loops: CDR1 SEHNR, CDR2 FQNEAQ (reference sequence). With 4 bases clipped from V and 4 bases from J, the junction kept 8 bases outside the gene matches.